The subject of this entry is one TCR beta chain. Its antigen is still unknown. V gave up 3 bases and J gave up 6 bases; unmatched junction bases: 11. The germline gives CDR1 MDHEN, CDR2 SYDVKM. The CDR3 is made up of 17 amino acids. This entry belongs to a study of metastatic and nonmetastatic thyroid tumors. In the study overall: Repertoires of blood and of tissue (tumor or nodule) from malignant and benign thyroid patients were compared. General study results and limits: Reported TCR beta diversity, measured in blood and tumor, was significantly higher for malignant thyroid tumors than for benign nodules.

Patients underwent thyroid surgery, and none had received any treatment before it. Per the study methods: The distant-metastasis classifier for papillary thyroid cancer was built from CDR3 differences across clinicopathological groups. TCRdb re-called clones via MiXCR from the PCR reads. TCRdb's processing, not the authors', yielded these V and J calls. The sample includes tens of thousands of clones, approximately 20% seen only once; the top ten take approximately 20%. This receptor was obtained from a female donor with papillary thyroid cancer or a benign thyroid nodule (not recorded which). Some clones in this sample may be carry-over from other donors' samples. This chain connects TRBV28 to TRBJ2-1; TRBD2 aligns across 10 bases. The sequencing input was blood. The CDR3 spells CASSLLRAGGPFNEQFF. As DNA, the CDR3 is TGTGCCAGCAGTTTGCTGAGAGCGGGAGGGCCTTTCAATGAGCAGTTCTTC.